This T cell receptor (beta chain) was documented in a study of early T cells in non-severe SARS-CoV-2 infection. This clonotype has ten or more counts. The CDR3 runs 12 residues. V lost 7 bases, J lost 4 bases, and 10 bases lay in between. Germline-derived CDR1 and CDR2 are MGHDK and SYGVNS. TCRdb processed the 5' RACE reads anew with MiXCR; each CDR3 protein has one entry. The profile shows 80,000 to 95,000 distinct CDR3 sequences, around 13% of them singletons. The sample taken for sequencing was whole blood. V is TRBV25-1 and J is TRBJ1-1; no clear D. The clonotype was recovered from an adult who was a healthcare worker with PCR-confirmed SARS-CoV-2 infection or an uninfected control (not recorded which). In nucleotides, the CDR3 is TGTGCCAGCATGAGGGCAGGCACTGAAGCTTTCTTT. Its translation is CASMRAGTEAFF.